This T cell receptor beta chain was identified during a study of CD4 T cell repertoires in COVID-19. CFSE-labeled cells were stimulated with autologous monocytes plus recombinant SARS-CoV-2 spike or nucleoprotein. These patients had recovered from COVID-19 ranging mild to severe. Findings of the study overall: Suggested intraclonal diversification: top SARS-CoV-2-reactive clonotypes appeared in two or three memory subsets. In SARS-CoV and/or HKU1 spike cultures, between roughly 7 and 25% of SARS-CoV-2 clonotypes reappeared.

Points on this clone: Its target is not known.

Assay: immunoSEQ multiplex PCR; the TCRdb copy retains only in-frame clones and omits some. The sample records 600 to 700 clones, roughly 25% being singletons. The CDR3 is 10 amino acids. V lost 6 bases to trimming and J lost 3 bases, with 5 bases between them. Germline V gives CDR1 SQVTM, CDR2 ANQGSEA. This TCR derives from a human donor who had COVID-19. The chain uses TRBV29-1 and TRBJ1-2, with D unclear. Sequenced material: central memory CD4+ T cells, cultured in vitro, taken after recovery from COVID-19. CDR3 in DNA: TGCAGCGTGGAACACTATGGCTACACCTTC. Protein product: CSVEHYGYTF.